Each of the 2 T cell receptor beta chains below was sequenced from the same sample in a study of OX40 agonist ivuxolimab in advanced cancers. Data came from immunoSEQ multiplex PCR; TCRdb stores just in-frame clones and leaves some out. The sample yields 77,000 or so clones, 85% to 90% seen once. The sample here was CD4+ or CD8+ T cells sorted from blood, taken in a trial of the OX40 agonist ivuxolimab. The receptor source for this set is an adult with an advanced solid tumor such as melanoma, head and neck, liver or kidney cancer.

In regard to this clone: This CDR3 is also generated by other DNA sequences in the sample. This sequence joins TRBV30 and TRBJ1-2; a weak D match, TRBD1 (5 bases). The CDR3 is made up of 12 amino acids. The germline V gene has CDR1 GTSNPN and CDR2 SVGIG (reference sequence). The V and J ends lost 0 bases and 8 bases respectively, with 10 bases between them. In nucleotides, the CDR3 is TGTGCCTGGAGTGTCTCAGGGTACGGCTACACCTTC. Amino acids: CAWSVSGYGYTF.

The table lists this clone with a count of one. The CDR3 spells CASSMEPGPNYEQYF. In DNA form, the CDR3 reads TGTGCCAGCAGCATGGAACCGGGACCAAACTACGAGCAGTACTTC. The chain is built from TRBV5-4 and TRBJ2-7; D tentatively fits TRBD1 or TRBD2 (5 bases each). In germline, CDR1 is SGHNT, CDR2 YYREEE (reference sequence). Trimming left V 4 bases short and J 3 bases short, with 17 bases between. The CDR3 sequence is 15 residues long.